The rows below give T cell receptor beta chains drawn from one sample of a study of response to subunit inactivated influenza vaccine. Each CDR3 protein is one row after TCRdb ran MiXCR on the RT-PCR reads. The data show around 500,000 distinct CDR3 sequences, with approximately 9.9% seen just once and roughly 12% held by the top ten. This sample comprised PBMCs from blood, obtained 40 to 50 days after vaccination. These receptors originate from a man over 45 who received an inactivated influenza vaccine. Each CDR3 is given with its conserved first and last residue. Each record gives: D gene, J gene, V gene, clone size, CDR3 protein, CDR3 DNA. D genes are given only for firm matches. Not all rows give a size; the values are once, few, many and, for expanded clones, a class.

-,TRBJ1-1,TRBV5-1,few,CASSSGSGNTEAFF,TGCGCCAGCAGCTCCGGGTCGGGGAACACTGAAGCTTTCTTT
-,TRBJ2-5,TRBV13,few,CASSPLGGKKTQYF,TGTGCCAGCAGCCCCCTCGGAGGGAAAAAGACCCAGTACTTC
-,TRBJ2-3,TRBV4-3,-,CASSQGTLEFTDTQYF,TGCGCCAGCAGCCAAGGCACCTTGGAATTCACAGATACGCAGTATTTT
TRBD1,TRBJ1-1,TRBV6-1,-,CASSEIQGANTEAFF,TGTGCCAGCAGTGAAATACAGGGGGCGAACACTGAAGCTTTCTTT
-,TRBJ2-7,TRBV5-1,-,CASSLSDTTYEQYF,TGCGCCAGCAGCTTAAGTGACACAACCTACGAGCAGTACTTC
-,TRBJ1-1,TRBV4-3,-,CASSQDWGGSTEAFF,TGCGCCAGCAGCCAAGATTGGGGGGGTTCCACTGAAGCTTTCTTT
-,TRBJ2-2,TRBV5-6,-,CASSLWGFNTGELFF,TGTGCCAGCAGCTTGTGGGGGTTCAACACCGGGGAGCTGTTTTTT
-,TRBJ2-1,TRBV20-1,-,CSAFRTGGLNEQFF,TGCAGTGCTTTTCGGACCGGGGGGCTTAATGAGCAGTTCTTC
-,TRBJ2-7,TRBV6-1,-,CARPHRSSPRSVIYEQYF,TGTGCCAGACCCCATCGTAGTTCCCCCCGGTCGGTTATCTACGAGCAGTACTTC
-,TRBJ2-7,TRBV6-2/TRBV6-3,many,CASSAGGLDYEQYF,TGTGCCAGCAGTGCCGGAGGGTTAGACTACGAGCAGTACTTC
TRBD1,TRBJ2-3,TRBV5-6,-,CASRLTSTGWEDTQYF,TGTGCCAGCAGGCTCACGTCGACAGGGTGGGAAGATACGCAGTATTTT
-,TRBJ2-3,TRBV20-1,few,CSAVFLGTQYF,TGCAGTGCCGTATTTCTTGGAACGCAGTATTTT
-,TRBJ1-6,TRBV14,-,CASSQEVGNSPLHF,TGTGCCAGCAGCCAAGAGGTCGGGAATTCACCCCTCCACTTT
-,TRBJ1-5,TRBV12-3/TRBV12-4,many,CASRPQGNQPQHF,TGTGCCAGCAGACCACAGGGAAATCAGCCCCAGCATTTT
TRBD1,TRBJ1-4,TRBV12-3/TRBV12-4,few,CASSGTGLWGGLFF,TGTGCCAGCAGTGGGACAGGGCTATGGGGGGGACTGTTTTTT
-,TRBJ2-1,TRBV24-1,-,CATSDLPFGEQFF,TGTGCCACCAGTGATCTCCCATTCGGGGAGCAGTTCTTC
TRBD2,TRBJ2-1,TRBV7-2,-,CASSDAGGLGNNEQFF,TGTGCCAGCAGCGACGCGGGGGGATTAGGGAACAATGAGCAGTTCTTC
TRBD1,TRBJ2-5,TRBV20-1,many,CSARTDRGETQYF,TGCAGTGCTAGAACCGACAGGGGTGAGACCCAGTACTTC
-,TRBJ2-7,TRBV10-3,-,CAIRDSGSSSYEQYF,TGTGCCATCCGGGACAGCGGGTCGAGCTCCTACGAGCAGTACTTC
TRBD2,TRBJ2-1,TRBV14,-,CASSHRSGRAYNEQFF,TGTGCCAGCAGCCACCGTAGCGGGAGGGCCTACAATGAGCAGTTCTTC
TRBD2,TRBJ2-7,TRBV7-2,many,CASSFPTSGSSYEQYF,TGTGCCAGCAGCTTCCCCACTAGCGGGAGTAGCTACGAGCAGTACTTC
-,TRBJ2-5,TRBV5-1,-,CASSLGNLGGETQYF,TGCGCCAGCAGCTTGGGGAATTTAGGAGGCGAGACCCAGTACTTC